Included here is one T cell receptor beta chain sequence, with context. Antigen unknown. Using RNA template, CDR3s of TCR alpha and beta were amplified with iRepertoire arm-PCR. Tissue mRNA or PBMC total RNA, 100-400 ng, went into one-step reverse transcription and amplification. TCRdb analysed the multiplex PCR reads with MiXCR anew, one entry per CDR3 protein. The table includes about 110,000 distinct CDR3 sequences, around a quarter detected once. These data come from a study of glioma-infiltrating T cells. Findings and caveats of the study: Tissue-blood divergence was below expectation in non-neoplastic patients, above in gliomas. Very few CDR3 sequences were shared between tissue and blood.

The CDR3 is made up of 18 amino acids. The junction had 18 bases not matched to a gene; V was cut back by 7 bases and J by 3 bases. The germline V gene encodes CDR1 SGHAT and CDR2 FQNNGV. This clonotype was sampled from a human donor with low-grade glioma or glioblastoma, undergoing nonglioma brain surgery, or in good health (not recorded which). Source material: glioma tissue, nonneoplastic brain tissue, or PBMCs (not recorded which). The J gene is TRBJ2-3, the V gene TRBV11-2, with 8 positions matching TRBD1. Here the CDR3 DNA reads TGTGCCAGCATCTTCTTTCTTCCCGGGACAGGTGGTACAGATACGCAGTATTTT. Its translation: CASIFFLPGTGGTDTQYF.